The sequence of this T cell receptor (beta chain) was determined in a study of radiotherapy plus CTLA-4 blockade in lung cancer. The wider study: Disease control was achieved by less than 40% of patients, and objective responses by about 17%.

This CDR3 has 14 residues. V was pared by 2 bases and J by 3 bases, with 1 base of the junction left unmatched. Germline V gene lookup returns CDR1 KGHSH and CDR2 LQKENI. Chemo-refractory metastatic non-small-cell lung cancer patients were treated with focal radiation plus CTLA-4 blockade with ipilimumab. Study results and caveats: Blood TCR clones of tumor origin expanded after radiotherapy plus ipilimumab. Increased serum interferon-beta after radiation also reportedly predicted response strongly.

Profiling relied on immunoSEQ multiplex PCR, and the TCRdb table lists in-frame clones only, not all of them. The profile shows around 85,000 clones, 86% of them singletons. Notes on this clone: Its matching antigen is unknown.

The clonotype was recovered from a human donor with non-small cell lung cancer who had a partial response to radiotherapy plus ipilimumab. The genes are TRBV18 and TRBJ2-1; TRBD2 matches at 7 bases. The starting material was peripheral blood, obtained from a patient treated with radiotherapy plus ipilimumab. The CDR3 DNA reads TGTGCCAGCTCACCATTAGCGGGCTACAATGAGCAGTTCTTC. It codes for CASSPLAGYNEQFF.